This passage covers 28 T cell receptor beta chains from one sample sequenced in a study of blood T cell repertoires in COVID-19. Clones were read by immunoSEQ multiplex PCR, and TCRdb kept only the in-frame ones, dropping some. The data hold around 86,000 clones, with 85% observed a single time. Input material: peripheral blood. The receptor source for this set is a man at least 80 years old with acute or convalescent COVID-19.

The chain employs TRBV7-2 and TRBJ2-1; 8 bases are a match to TRBD1. Trimming at V came to 5 bases and at J to 3 bases, leaving 9 bases not matched to a gene. Germline V gives CDR1 SGHTA, CDR2 FQGNSA. The CDR3 covers 16 residues. CDR3: CASSPSTGTGYNEQFF. CDR3 DNA: TGTGCCAGCAGCCCCTCCACCGGGACAGGCTACAATGAGCAGTTCTTC.

The chain uses TRBV5-4 and TRBJ2-5, with TRBD2 as a possible D gene (5 bases). CDR3 length equals 15 residues. Germline V gives CDR1 SGHNT, CDR2 YYREEE (reference sequence). V was pared by 1 base and J by 3 bases, with 13 bases between. This chain's CDR3 is CASSLLVGVEETQYF. CDR3 in DNA: TGTGCCAGCAGCTTGTTAGTGGGAGTGGAAGAGACCCAGTACTTC.

The chain is built from TRBV9 and TRBJ2-7, with 8 bases fitting TRBD1. CDR1 and CDR2 (germline): SGDLS, YYNGEE. The V segment lost 4 bases and the J segment 6 bases; nucleotides outside the gene matches: 9. The CDR3 sequence is 14 residues long. CDR3 nucleotides: TGTGCCAGCAGCCCACCTCGGACAGGGTCCGAGCAGTACTTC. This translates into CASSPPRTGSEQYF.

V and J are TRBV27 and TRBJ2-7; 10 bases line up with TRBD1. CDR1 and CDR2 from the germline V gene are MNHEY and SMNVEV (reference sequence). CDR3 length equals 16 residues. V shed 5 bases, J shed 4 bases, and the junction held 11 bases outside the gene matches. Here the CDR3 reads CASSTPGTGDMYEQYF. CDR3 DNA sequence: TGTGCCAGCAGTACGCCCGGGACAGGGGATATGTACGAGCAGTACTTC.

The chain combines TRBV10-1 with TRBJ1-5; unclear D gene. Looked up from germline, CDR1 is WNHNN and CDR2 is SYGVQD (reference sequence). Trimming removed 0 bases from V and 5 bases from J, with 5 bases in between. The CDR3 is 13 residues long. In nucleotides, the CDR3 is TGCGCCAGCAGTGAGTCGGAGGATCAGCCCCAGCATTTT. Its translation: CASSESEDQPQHF.

The CDR3 region has the DNA TGTGCCAGCAGCTTCATGGAGTTCCCTAGCACAGATACGCAGTATTTT. Residues: CASSFMEFPSTDTQYF. The chain has TRBV7-2 and TRBJ2-3; D call uncertain. CDR3 length: 16 residues. CDR1 is SGHTA and CDR2 is FQGNSA in the germline V gene. Trimming took 3 bases from V and 0 from J, leaving 13 bases between them.

The genes are TRBV14 and TRBJ2-7, with D uncertain. In germline, CDR1 is SGHDN, CDR2 FVKESK. The V gene lost 0 bases and the J gene lost 6 bases, with 9 bases spanning the gap. This CDR3 region has 13 residues. The CDR3, as DNA: TGTGCCAGCAGCCAAGATCCCGCCGGCGAGCAGTACTTC. This sequence encodes CASSQDPAGEQYF. Combining the CDR3 with reference TRBV14 and TRBJ2-7 gives the whole variable domain EAGVTQFPSHSVIEKGQTVTLRCDPISGHDNLYWYRRVMGKEIKFLLHFVKESKQDESGMPNNRFLAERTGGTYSTLKVQPAELEDSGVYFCASSQDPAGEQYFGPGTRLTVT.

V and J are TRBV25-1 and TRBJ1-4; D is uncertain. CDR3 size: 16 residues. The V end lost 2 bases, the J end lost 4 bases, and 14 bases lay between the germline ends. CDR1 and CDR2 from the germline V gene are MGHDK and SYGVNS. The CDR3, as DNA: TGTGCCAGCAGTGAAAGTAAAGTACAGTATAATGAAAAACTGTTTTTT. Amino acids: CASSESKVQYNEKLFF.

This chain uses TRBV5-6 with TRBJ2-2, with TRBD1 matching over 9 bases. V lost 0 bases and J lost 0; bases outside the gene matches: 3. Germline V gene lookup returns CDR1 SGHDT and CDR2 YYEEEE. The CDR3 sequence is 17 residues long. Here the CDR3 DNA reads TGTGCCAGCAGCTTGGGGACAGGGGCCCCGAACACCGGGGAGCTGTTTTTT. Residues: CASSLGTGAPNTGELFF.

The chain employs TRBV14 and TRBJ1-4; D is perhaps TRBD1 (6 bases). The CDR3 totals 14 residues. Germline loops: CDR1 SGHDN, CDR2 FVKESK. Trimming pared 6 bases from V and 5 bases from J, leaving 13 bases between. The CDR3 region is CASRGGKDNEKLFF. The CDR3 nucleotides are TGTGCCAGCAGAGGGGGAAAGGACAATGAAAAACTGTTTTTT.

The CDR3 region has the DNA TGTGCCAGCAGTTACCCTGCGACAGAGTCCTACGAGCAGTACTTC. This translates into CASSYPATESYEQYF. The V gene is TRBV6-5, the J gene TRBJ2-7, with D possibly matching TRBD1 (5 bases). This CDR3 is 15 amino acids long. Trimming removed 2 bases from V and 1 base from J, with 12 bases in between. CDR1 is MNHEY and CDR2 is SVGAGI in the germline V gene.

The chain uses TRBV20-1 and TRBJ1-2, with no clear D. V lost 3 bases to trimming and J lost 8 bases, with 16 bases between them. Germline CDR1 is DFQATT and CDR2 is SNEGSKA (reference sequence). This CDR3 has 13 residues. CDR3 DNA: TGCAGTGCTAGTAACGCTACCGGGAGAGGCTACACCTTC. Its protein product is CSASNATGRGYTF.

CDR3 loop: CASSPSGSHDEQYF. CDR3 DNA: TGTGCCAGTAGCCCAAGCGGGAGTCACGACGAGCAGTACTTC. The rearrangement links TRBV19 to TRBJ2-7; 8 bases are shared with TRBD2. This CDR3 is 14 amino acids long. Germline V CDR1 and CDR2: LNHDA, SQIVND (reference sequence). J gave up 5 bases and V 6 bases, and 9 bases lay outside the gene matches.

The chain carries TRBV28 and TRBJ2-5; a possible D gene is TRBD1 (6 bases). The V gene lost 6 bases and the J gene lost 5 bases, with 10 bases spanning the gap. This CDR3 region has 12 residues. Germline loops: CDR1 MDHEN, CDR2 SYDVKM. CDR3 nucleotide sequence: TGTGCCAGCAGCATACAGGGTGAGACCCAGTACTTC. This encodes CASSIQGETQYF.

The chain employs TRBV12-5 and TRBJ2-7; 7 bases are shared with TRBD2. Germline V gives CDR1 LGHNT, CDR2 FRNRAP. Unmatched junction bases numbered 11, after V lost 8 bases and J lost 7 bases. The CDR3 consists of 13 residues. For the CDR3, the DNA is TGTGCTAGTACCCGGGGGGAATGGGATGAGCAGTACTTC. Translated: CASTRGEWDEQYF. The full variable domain, with the rest looked up from reference TRBV12-5 and TRBJ2-7, is DARVTQTPRHKVTEMGQEVTMRCQPILGHNTVFWYRQTMMQGLELLAYFRNRAPLDDSGMPKDRFSAEMPDATLATLKIQPSEPRDSAVYFCASTRGEWDEQYFGPGTRLTVT.

The chain joins TRBV5-4 to TRBJ1-1, with a tentative D call TRBD1 (6 bases). Germline V lookup: CDR1 SGHNT, CDR2 YYREEE (reference sequence). V was pared by 0 bases and J by 4 bases, with 7 bases between. CDR3 length: 13 residues. The CDR3, as DNA: TGTGCCAGCAGCTTGGACAGGGCCACTGAAGCTTTCTTT. This sequence encodes CASSLDRATEAFF.

The chain uses TRBV3-1 (or the pseudogene TRBV3-2) and TRBJ2-1; maybe TRBD1 (6 bases). Trimming cost V 0 bases and J 9 bases, with 15 bases left between them. CDR1 is LGHDT and CDR2 is YNNKEL in the germline V gene (reference sequence). The CDR3 runs 15 residues. This CDR3 reads CASSQEESLGGEQFF. Here the CDR3 DNA reads TGTGCCAGCAGCCAAGAAGAGAGTTTAGGGGGTGAGCAGTTCTTC.

This clone has just a few counts. The V gene is TRBV6-5, the J gene TRBJ1-3; no clear D gene. In germline, CDR1 is MNHEY, CDR2 SVGAGI. Trimming removed 6 bases at V and 4 bases at J, with 16 bases between. The CDR3 spans 15 residues. The CDR3 sequence is CASSAIGESGNTIYF. DNA of the CDR3: TGTGCCAGCAGCGCCATCGGGGAATCAGGAAACACCATATATTTT.

The chain has TRBV5-1 and TRBJ2-1; D might be TRBD2 (6 bases). Germline CDR1 is SGHRS and CDR2 is YFSETQ. V lost 6 bases and J 6 bases, leaving 16 bases between the germline ends. This CDR3 has 14 amino acids. The CDR3: CASTTGEWRNEQFF. The CDR3 coding sequence is TGCGCCAGCACGACGGGGGAGTGGCGCAATGAGCAGTTCTTC.

V gene TRBV3-1 (or the pseudogene TRBV3-2) combines with J gene TRBJ2-1, with D hard to call. Trimming removed 0 bases at V and 7 bases at J, with 7 bases between. CDR1 and CDR2 from the germline V gene are LGHDT and YNNKEL (reference sequence). The CDR3 covers 13 residues. CDR3 coding DNA: TGTGCCAGCAGCCAAGAGTCGAGGAATGAGCAGTTCTTC. Encoded protein: CASSQESRNEQFF.

This chain joins TRBV18 and TRBJ1-4; the D gene is possibly TRBD1 (6 bases). The CDR3 covers 16 residues. Germline V gene data show CDR1 as KGHSH and CDR2 as LQKENI. The ends were cut back, 1 base at V and 1 base at J, with 10 bases in the middle. CDR3: CASSPLGGGTNEKLFF. CDR3 nucleotide sequence: TGTGCCAGCTCACCACTTGGGGGCGGAACTAATGAAAAACTGTTTTTT.

The chain links TRBV5-6 to TRBJ2-7; TRBD2 matches at 7 bases. Looked up from germline, CDR1 is SGHDT and CDR2 is YYEEEE. CDR3 length equals 17 residues. Trimming took 3 bases from V and 10 from J; bases not matched to a gene: 22. The CDR3 loop reads CASSSRTKTGTTSLQYF. DNA for the CDR3: TGTGCCAGCAGCTCACGGACAAAGACCGGGACTACAAGTCTCCAGTACTTC.

The V gene is TRBV9, the J gene TRBJ2-3; weak D call: TRBD2 (6 bases). Germline loops: CDR1 SGDLS, CDR2 YYNGEE. The CDR3 totals 15 residues. V dropped 4 bases and J dropped 4 bases, with 16 bases sitting between them. CDR3 region: CASSPPDYSADTQYF. DNA for the CDR3: TGTGCCAGCAGCCCCCCGGACTACTCAGCAGATACGCAGTATTTT.

The V and J genes are TRBV7-2 and TRBJ2-1, with TRBD2 matching 9 bases. Germline V gives CDR1 SGHTA, CDR2 FQGNSA. The length of the CDR3 is 13 residues. Trimming cost V 3 bases and J 9 bases; bases outside gene matches: 3. CDR3 bases: TGTGCCAGCAGCTTGGAACTAGCGGGTGAGCAGTTCTTC. It translates to CASSLELAGEQFF.

This clone is a singleton in its sample. The V gene is TRBV5-1, the J gene TRBJ1-1; 10 positions match TRBD1. The CDR3 contains 16 residues. Germline-derived CDR1 and CDR2 are SGHRS and YFSETQ. V shed 4 bases, J shed 5 bases, and the junction held 11 bases outside the gene matches. This CDR3 reads CASSPEGGTGETEAFF. The CDR3 DNA sequence: TGCGCCAGCAGCCCTGAGGGGGGGACAGGGGAAACTGAAGCTTTCTTT.

This chain connects TRBV19 to TRBJ1-1; tentatively, D is TRBD1 (5 bases). Germline V gene sequence: CDR1 LNHDA, CDR2 SQIVND (reference sequence). The CDR3 has 12 amino acids. Deletions cut 3 bases from V and 6 bases from J, with 8 bases between. The CDR3 loop is CASSIQGAEAFF. For the CDR3, the DNA is TGTGCCAGTAGTATTCAGGGTGCTGAAGCTTTCTTT.

This clone is a singleton in its sample. The V gene is TRBV6-5, the J gene TRBJ2-7; the match to TRBD1 covers 10 bases. V gave up 6 bases and J gave up 4 bases; unmatched junction bases: 3. CDR1 MNHEY and CDR2 SVGAGI come from the germline V gene. This CDR3 comprises 13 residues. In nucleotides, the CDR3 is TGTGCCAGCAGGGACAGGGGGTTTTACGAGCAGTACTTC. This translates into CASRDRGFYEQYF.

The chain has TRBV7-9 and TRBJ1-1; unclear D gene. Trimming cost V 0 bases and J 0 bases, with 17 bases left between them. CDR1 SEHNR and CDR2 FQNEAQ come from the germline V gene (reference sequence). CDR3 length: 18 residues. DNA for the CDR3: TGTGCCAGCAGCTTAGCGGGCGCAGGTCACCTCATGAACACTGAAGCTTTCTTT. Its protein is CASSLAGAGHLMNTEAFF.